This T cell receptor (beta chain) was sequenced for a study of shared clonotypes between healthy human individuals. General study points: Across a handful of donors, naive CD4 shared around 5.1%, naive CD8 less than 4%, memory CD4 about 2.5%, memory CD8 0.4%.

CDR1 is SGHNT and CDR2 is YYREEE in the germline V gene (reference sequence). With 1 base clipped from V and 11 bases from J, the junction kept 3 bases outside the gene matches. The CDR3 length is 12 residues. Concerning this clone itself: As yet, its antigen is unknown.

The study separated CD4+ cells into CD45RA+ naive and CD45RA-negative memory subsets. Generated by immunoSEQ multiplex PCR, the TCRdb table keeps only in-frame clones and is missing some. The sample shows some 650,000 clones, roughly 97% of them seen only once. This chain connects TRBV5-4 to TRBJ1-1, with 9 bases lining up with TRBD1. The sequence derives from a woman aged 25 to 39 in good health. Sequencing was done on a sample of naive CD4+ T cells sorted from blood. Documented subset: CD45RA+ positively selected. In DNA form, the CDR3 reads TGTGCCAGCAGCTTGATAGGACAGGGGGCTTTCTTT. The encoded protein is CASSLIGQGAFF.